Listed below are T cell receptor beta chains from one sample, sequenced in a study of blood T cell repertoires in COVID-19. Only in-frame clones appear in the TCRdb table, and some are missing; sequencing was by immunoSEQ multiplex PCR. The sample lists under 350,000 clones; around 90% were seen once. The sequenced sample was PBMCs or T cells enriched from blood (not recorded which). The source is a woman in her forties who had recovered from COVID-19. The CDR3 runs from the conserved cysteine through the conserved F or W. Each record gives: V gene, J gene, clone size, CDR3 length, D gene, CDR3 DNA, CDR3 protein. D genes are given only for firm matches. Rows give clone size only sometimes, using once, few, many, or a class for an expanded clone.

TRBV7-2	TRBJ2-3	NA	14	NA	TGTGCCAGCATTGCCCGGGGGGCTGCAGATACGCAGTATTTT	CASIARGAADTQYF
TRBV3-1/TRBV3-2	TRBJ1-4	NA	16	TRBD1	TGTGCCAGCAGCTTTCGCACCGGGACAGGGGTTGAAAAACTGTTTTTT	CASSFRTGTGVEKLFF
TRBV10-3	TRBJ1-5	once	17	TRBD1	TGTGCCATCAGTGAGTCCGGGACAGGTATAATCAATCAGCCCCAGCATTTT	CAISESGTGIINQPQHF
TRBV5-4	TRBJ2-7	NA	15	TRBD2	TGTGCCAGCAGCTTTCGTGGGCGGGGGGGCCACGAGCAGTACTTC	CASSFRGRGGHEQYF
TRBV4-1	TRBJ2-7	NA	15	NA	TGCGCCAGCAGCCAGCAGTCACTAGCTTCCTACGAGCAGTACTTC	CASSQQSLASYEQYF
TRBV2	TRBJ2-3	NA	16	TRBD2	TGTGCCAGCAGGAAACCGGGACTAGCAGACACAGATACGCAGTATTTT	CASRKPGLADTDTQYF
TRBV9	TRBJ2-7	NA	13	TRBD1	TGTGCCAGCAGCGAGACAGGGGGCCCTGCGAAGTACTTC	CASSETGGPAKYF
TRBV19	TRBJ1-1	NA	18	TRBD1	TGTGCCAGTAGTACCACCTCCCCGGGACAGGGGATGAACACTGAAGCTTTCTTT	CASSTTSPGQGMNTEAFF
TRBV30	TRBJ1-2	NA	14	TRBD1	TGTGCCTGGACCATAGGGACAGGGGGCAGTAGCTACACCTTC	CAWTIGTGGSSYTF
TRBV7-2	TRBJ2-7	NA	16	TRBD2	TGTGCCAGCAGTTTACTTGGAGGGACTAGAGATTACGAGCAGTACTTC	CASSLLGGTRDYEQYF
TRBV11-3	TRBJ2-3	NA	13	NA	TGTGCCAGCAGGGGGGGACTCACAGATACGCAGTATTTT	CASRGGLTDTQYF
TRBV9	TRBJ1-2	NA	16	NA	TGTGCCAGCAGCGTAGGTGTAGGGGATGCTAACTATGGCTACACCTTC	CASSVGVGDANYGYTF
TRBV5-1	TRBJ2-2	NA	18	TRBD2	TGCGCCAGCAGCCGCAAGGTAGCGGGGGCCCGCTGGGCCGGGGAGCTGTTTTTT	CASSRKVAGARWAGELFF
TRBV7-8	TRBJ2-7	NA	16	TRBD1	TGTGCCAGCAGCTTAAGTTTCGGGACAGGGGACCACGAGCAGTACTTC	CASSLSFGTGDHEQYF
TRBV30	TRBJ2-3	NA	21	TRBD2	TGTGCCTGGAGTCGTACTAGGTCCACTAGCGGGAGGGCTCGTAGCACAGATACGCAGTATTTT	CAWSRTRSTSGRARSTDTQYF
TRBV5-1	TRBJ2-3	NA	16	TRBD2	TGCGCCAGCAGCTTGGGGACTAGCGGGGGGGCGGATACGCAGTATTTT	CASSLGTSGGADTQYF
TRBV30	TRBJ1-1	NA	11	TRBD1	TGTGCCTGGAGACAGGGGAGGGAAGCTTTCTTT	CAWRQGREAFF
TRBV4-2	TRBJ1-3	NA	16	NA	TGTGCCAGCAGCCAAGTACGGGACACCTCTGGAAACACCATATATTTT	CASSQVRDTSGNTIYF
TRBV30	TRBJ1-1	NA	15	TRBD1	TGTGCCTGGAGTGGACTTCGGGACAGGAACACTGAAGCTTTCTTT	CAWSGLRDRNTEAFF
TRBV4-1	TRBJ1-6	NA	15	TRBD1	TGCGCCAGCAGCACACAGGGGGCGCAGAATTCACCCCTCCACTTT	CASSTQGAQNSPLHF
TRBV27	TRBJ1-1	NA	13	TRBD1	TGTGCCAGCAGGCCCCCAGACAGGGGTCGGGCTTTCTTT	CASRPPDRGRAFF
TRBV11-2	TRBJ2-2	NA	15	NA	TGTGCCAGCAGCATCGCAGGGATTGGCACCGGGGAGCTGTTTTTT	CASSIAGIGTGELFF
TRBV5-4	TRBJ1-1	NA	13	TRBD1	TGTGCCAGCAGACGGACAGGGAACACTGAAGCTTTCTTT	CASRRTGNTEAFF
TRBV28	TRBJ2-6	NA	14	NA	TGTGCCAGCAGTTTAGCGGCTGGGGCCAACGTCCTGACTTTC	CASSLAAGANVLTF
TRBV7-8	TRBJ2-1	NA	14	TRBD1	TGTGCCAGCAGCTCCAGGACAGGGCGGAAGGAGCAGTTCTTC	CASSSRTGRKEQFF
TRBV18	TRBJ2-7	few	13	NA	TGTGCCAGCTCATCAGGACACGGATACGAGCAGTACTTC	CASSSGHGYEQYF
TRBV30	TRBJ1-2	NA	13	NA	TGTGCCTGGAGTGGCGGCGGAATCTATGGCTACACCTTC	CAWSGGGIYGYTF
TRBV5-1	TRBJ2-7	NA	14	TRBD2	TGCGCCAGCAGCTATAGCGGGAGAATCCACGAGCAGTACTTC	CASSYSGRIHEQYF
TRBV15	TRBJ2-7	NA	13	NA	TGTGCCACCAGCAGGACAGTTCACTACGAGCAGTACTTC	CATSRTVHYEQYF
TRBV27	TRBJ1-4	NA	17	TRBD1	TGTGCCAGCAGGGACTCCTTGGGGGGGACAGGGTCTGAAAAACTGTTTTTT	CASRDSLGGTGSEKLFF
TRBV5-5	TRBJ1-1	NA	15	NA	TGTGCCAGCAGCTTGGACCCGCGGGGTTACACTGAAGCTTTCTTT	CASSLDPRGYTEAFF
TRBV5-1	TRBJ2-7	NA	14	NA	TGCGCCAGCAGCTTGGAGGCGGATTCCTACGAGCAGTACTTC	CASSLEADSYEQYF
TRBV5-1	TRBJ2-7	NA	17	NA	TGCGCCAGCAGCTTGGCTACAGACAGTAGATTGGCCTACGAGCAGTACTTC	CASSLATDSRLAYEQYF
TRBV11-1	TRBJ2-2	NA	15	TRBD1	TGTGCCAGCAGCATGGGGACAGGGCGGACCGGGGAGCTGTTTTTT	CASSMGTGRTGELFF
TRBV9	TRBJ1-2	NA	13	NA	TGTGCCAGCAGCCCCGGGGGAGTTAGTGGCTACACCTTC	CASSPGGVSGYTF
TRBV28	TRBJ1-5	NA	14	TRBD1	TGTGCCAGTCAGACAGGGGGGATCAATCAGCCCCAGCATTTT	CASQTGGINQPQHF
TRBV9	TRBJ2-1	NA	17	TRBD2	TGTGCCAGCAGCACCCAAGGTAGCGGGGGGGTTTACAATGAGCAGTTCTTC	CASSTQGSGGVYNEQFF
TRBV9	TRBJ1-6	NA	16	NA	TGTGCCAGCAGCCCCATGTCAACGGGACAAGGTTCACCCCTCCACTTT	CASSPMSTGQGSPLHF
TRBV4-2	TRBJ2-7	NA	15	NA	TGTGCCAGCAGCCAATCCCATGGAGTGTCCTACGAGCAGTACTTC	CASSQSHGVSYEQYF
TRBV30	TRBJ1-2	NA	13	TRBD1	TGTGCCTGGAGTCCGGGACAGGGTTATGGCTACACCTTC	CAWSPGQGYGYTF
TRBV29-1	TRBJ2-3	NA	11	NA	TGCAGCGTGGATTCAGGGGACCGACGGTATTTT	CSVDSGDRRYF
TRBV27	TRBJ2-4	NA	15	NA	TGTGCCAGCAGTTTTTCCGCAACTACCAAAAACATTCAGTACTTC	CASSFSATTKNIQYF
TRBV30	TRBJ2-7	NA	14	TRBD1	TGTGCCTGGAGTGGGGACAGGTACTCCTACGAGCAGTACTTC	CAWSGDRYSYEQYF
TRBV5-1	TRBJ1-2	few	15	NA	TGCGCCAGCAGCTATATCCGGGGAGGTGACTATGGCTACACCTTC	CASSYIRGGDYGYTF
TRBV5-1	TRBJ1-2	NA	14	NA	TGCGCCAGCAGCTTGGTTGACAGCAACTATGGCTACACCTTC	CASSLVDSNYGYTF
TRBV3-1/TRBV3-2	TRBJ2-5	NA	14	TRBD2	TGTGCCACCCCGCCCCCTAGCGGCCAAGAGACCCAGTACTTC	CATPPPSGQETQYF
TRBV18	TRBJ1-1	NA	16	TRBD1	TGTGCCAGCTCACCCGAGACAGGGGGCCGACTCACTGAAGCTTTCTTT	CASSPETGGRLTEAFF
TRBV18	TRBJ2-5	NA	13	TRBD2	TGTGCCAGCTCACCACCGGGGGGGAAGACCCAGTACTTC	CASSPPGGKTQYF
TRBV6-5	TRBJ2-7	once	16	NA	TGTGCCAGCAGTTCTTACTCCGGGACAACGTCCTACGAGCAGTACTTC	CASSSYSGTTSYEQYF
TRBV2	TRBJ2-7	NA	15	TRBD1	TGTGCCAGCAGTACCGGGACAGGGGACCTCTACGAGCAGTACTTC	CASSTGTGDLYEQYF
TRBV18	TRBJ2-6	NA	15	TRBD1	TGTGCCAGCTCACCAGACAGGGCTGGGGCCAACGTCCTGACTTTC	CASSPDRAGANVLTF
TRBV20-1	TRBJ2-1	NA	15	TRBD2	TGCAGTGCTAGTTTCGGTAGCGGGATCGTGGATGAGCAGTTCTTC	CSASFGSGIVDEQFF
TRBV11-2	TRBJ2-1	once	18	TRBD2	TGTGCCAGCAGCTTAGGACTAGCGGAATTCAGCCGGTACAATGAGCAGTTCTTC	CASSLGLAEFSRYNEQFF
TRBV5-1	TRBJ1-2	NA	15	TRBD1	TGCGCCAGCAGCTTGGGCGGACAGGGACACTATGGCTACACCTTC	CASSLGGQGHYGYTF
TRBV7-9	TRBJ1-3	NA	16	TRBD1	TGTGCCAGCAGCTCATGGGACAGGGGGCCTGGAAACACCATATATTTT	CASSSWDRGPGNTIYF
TRBV3-1/TRBV3-2	TRBJ1-1	once	14	NA	TGTGCCAGCAGCCTAGGGGTCATGAACACTGAAGCTTTCTTT	CASSLGVMNTEAFF
TRBV7-3	TRBJ2-1	NA	14	NA	TGTGCCAGCAGCCCAGCGGGCTCCTACAATGAGCAGTTCTTC	CASSPAGSYNEQFF
TRBV27	TRBJ1-1	NA	13	TRBD1	TGTGCCAGCAAGCGGACAGGTCGGACTGAAGCTTTCTTT	CASKRTGRTEAFF
TRBV5-6	TRBJ1-3	NA	16	TRBD1	TGTGCCAGCAGCCACCGGGACAGGATCTCTGGAAACACCATATATTTT	CASSHRDRISGNTIYF